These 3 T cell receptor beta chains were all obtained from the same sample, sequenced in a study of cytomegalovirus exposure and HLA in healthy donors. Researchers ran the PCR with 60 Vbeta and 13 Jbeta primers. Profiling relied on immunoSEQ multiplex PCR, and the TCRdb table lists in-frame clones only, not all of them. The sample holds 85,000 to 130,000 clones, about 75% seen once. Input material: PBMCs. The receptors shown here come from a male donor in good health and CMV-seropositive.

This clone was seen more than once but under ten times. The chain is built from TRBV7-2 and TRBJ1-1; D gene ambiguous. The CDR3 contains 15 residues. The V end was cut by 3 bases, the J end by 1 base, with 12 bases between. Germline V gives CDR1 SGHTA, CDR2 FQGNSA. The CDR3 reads CASSFLRSRNTEAFF. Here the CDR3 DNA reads TGTGCCAGCAGCTTTCTAAGATCCCGGAACACTGAAGCTTTCTTT.

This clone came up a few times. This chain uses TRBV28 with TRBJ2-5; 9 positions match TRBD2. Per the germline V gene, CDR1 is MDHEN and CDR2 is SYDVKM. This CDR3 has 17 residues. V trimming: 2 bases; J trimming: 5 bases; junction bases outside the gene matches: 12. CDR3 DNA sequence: TGTGCCAGCAGTTTAGTAGCGGGAGAGGGGGGTGGGGAGACCCAGTACTTC. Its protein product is CASSLVAGEGGGETQYF.

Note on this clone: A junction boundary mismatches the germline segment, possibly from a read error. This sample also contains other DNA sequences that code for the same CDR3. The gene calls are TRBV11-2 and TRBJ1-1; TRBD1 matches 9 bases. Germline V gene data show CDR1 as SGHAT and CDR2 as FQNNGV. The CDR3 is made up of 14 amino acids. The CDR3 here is CASRLWDRENEAFF. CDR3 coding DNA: TGTGCCAGCAGGTTGTGGGACAGGGAGAATGAAGCATTCTTT.